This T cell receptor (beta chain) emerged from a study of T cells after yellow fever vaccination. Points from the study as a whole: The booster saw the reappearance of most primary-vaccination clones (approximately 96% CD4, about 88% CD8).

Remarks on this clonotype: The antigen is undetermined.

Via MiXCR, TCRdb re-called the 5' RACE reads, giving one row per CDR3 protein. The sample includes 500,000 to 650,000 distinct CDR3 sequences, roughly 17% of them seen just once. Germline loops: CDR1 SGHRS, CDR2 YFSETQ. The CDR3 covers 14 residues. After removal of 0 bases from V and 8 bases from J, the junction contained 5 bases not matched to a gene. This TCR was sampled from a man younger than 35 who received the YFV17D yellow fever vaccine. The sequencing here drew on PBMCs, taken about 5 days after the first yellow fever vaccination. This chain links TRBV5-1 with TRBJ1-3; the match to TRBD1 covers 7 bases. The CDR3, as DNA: TGCGCCAGCAGCTTGGGACAGGGTCTAGACACCATATATTTT. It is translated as CASSLGQGLDTIYF. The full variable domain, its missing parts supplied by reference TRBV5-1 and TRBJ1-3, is KAGVTQTPRYLIKTRGQQVTLSCSPISGHRSVSWYQQTPGQGLQFLFEYFSETQRNKGNFPGRFSGRQFSNSRSEMNVSTLELGDSALYLCASSLGQGLDTIYFGEGSWLTVV.